This is a list of T cell receptor beta chains from one sample in a study of blood T cell repertoires in COVID-19. Measured with immunoSEQ multiplex PCR; TCRdb has only the in-frame clones, and not every one. The sample holds approximately 290,000 clones; 75% to 90% are singletons and the top ten take around 0.88%. The specimen sequenced was peripheral blood. The origin of the receptors is a man younger than 45 with acute or convalescent COVID-19. Each CDR3 is given with its conserved first and last residue. A D gene is named only where the DNA matches it firmly. Clone size appears in some rows only: once, few, many, or a class for an expanded clone.

-,TRBD2,TRBV19,TRBJ2-4,CASSFQGTSSGNIQYF,TGTGCCAGTAGTTTCCAGGGGACTAGCTCTGGAAACATTCAGTACTTC
-,-,TRBV24-1,TRBJ2-3,CATSDRLVGNTQYF,TGTGCCACCAGTGATCGACTAGTAGGGAATACGCAGTATTTT
-,-,TRBV12-5,TRBJ1-2,CASGLVIGPTYRGYTF,TGTGCTAGTGGTTTGGTAATTGGCCCGACTTATAGGGGCTACACCTTC
once,-,TRBV5-1,TRBJ2-1,CASSLPGGRGEQFF,TGCGCCAGCAGCTTGCCAGGGGGTCGGGGGGAGCAGTTCTTC
once,-,TRBV30,TRBJ1-6,CAWSVGGAGPLHF,TGTGCCTGGAGTGTAGGTGGGGCCGGACCCCTCCACTTT
-,-,TRBV2,TRBJ2-3,CASREDSVGTDTQYF,TGTGCCAGCAGGGAGGATTCCGTGGGCACAGATACGCAGTATTTT
few,-,TRBV6-4,TRBJ2-7,CASSGERSYEQYF,TGTGCCAGCAGTGGGGAGCGCTCCTACGAGCAGTACTTC
-,-,TRBV19,TRBJ1-1,CASTPGGQPNTEAFF,TGTGCCAGTACCCCAGGAGGACAGCCAAACACTGAAGCTTTCTTT
-,TRBD1,TRBV29-1,TRBJ1-1,CSVNRGTGPEAFF,TGCAGCGTAAACAGGGGTACCGGACCTGAAGCTTTCTTT
-,-,TRBV9,TRBJ2-7,CASSPQSVSYEQYF,TGTGCCAGCAGCCCCCAGTCAGTCTCCTACGAGCAGTACTTC
-,TRBD1,TRBV6-4,TRBJ2-2,CASSDSRTGSTGELFF,TGTGCCAGCAGTGACTCTAGGACAGGAAGCACCGGGGAGCTGTTTTTT
-,-,TRBV2,TRBJ1-5,CASSVGRGPQHF,TGTGCCAGCAGTGTGGGGAGAGGGCCCCAGCATTTT
-,TRBD1,TRBV19,TRBJ1-2,CASSQGTGVHYGYTF,TGTGCCAGTAGTCAGGGGACAGGGGTTCACTATGGCTACACCTTC
-,TRBD1,TRBV11-2,TRBJ2-1,CASSLDPSRDRGRRFF,TGTGCCAGCAGCTTAGATCCGTCCCGGGACAGGGGCCGGCGGTTCTTC
-,-,TRBV4-2,TRBJ2-3,CASSQVAGTGTDTQYF,TGTGCCAGCAGCCAAGTTGCGGGAACGGGGACAGATACGCAGTATTTT
-,-,TRBV5-1,TRBJ1-2,CASSLRSGEGYTF,TGCGCCAGCAGCTTGCGGTCCGGGGAGGGCTACACCTTC